Listed below are T cell receptor beta chains from one sample, sequenced in a study of sequential checkpoint blockade in melanoma. The data were produced by immunoSEQ multiplex PCR, yet TCRdb's version contains in-frame clones alone and is incomplete. The table lists about 5,300 clones, approximately 82% of them singletons, with 45% to 65% in the top ten. This specimen consisted of CD8+ T cells sorted from blood (inferred from file names), obtained from a patient given nivolumab and ipilimumab in sequence. The receptors were sampled from a human donor with melanoma. Both conserved end residues are part of each CDR3. Each record gives: CDR3 DNA, CDR3 protein, V gene, D gene, J gene, clone size. The D gene is left open where the match is weak. Clone size is not always given. Where it is, it says once, few, many or a class for expanded clones.

CDR3nt: TGTGCCACCAGCAGAGATGGGACAAGTAGCAATCAGCCCCAGCATTTT; CDR3aa: CATSRDGTSSNQPQHF; v_gene: TRBV15; d_gene: -; j_gene: TRBJ1-5; abundance: -
CDR3nt: TGTGCCAGCAGTAAACCCGGGACAGGGGGTTACAATGAGCAGTTCTTC; CDR3aa: CASSKPGTGGYNEQFF; v_gene: TRBV27; d_gene: TRBD1; j_gene: TRBJ2-1; abundance: -
CDR3nt: TGTGCCAGCAGCTTCCAATACCGGGACAGGGGGAATCAGCCCCAGCATTTT; CDR3aa: CASSFQYRDRGNQPQHF; v_gene: TRBV5-6; d_gene: TRBD1; j_gene: TRBJ1-5; abundance: -
CDR3nt: TGTGCCAGCAGTGAGGCAGGGGTCAGCAATGAGCAGTTCTTC; CDR3aa: CASSEAGVSNEQFF; v_gene: TRBV6-4; d_gene: -; j_gene: TRBJ2-1; abundance: -
CDR3nt: TGCAGCGTTACACAGGGGGGATATGGCTACACCTTC; CDR3aa: CSVTQGGYGYTF; v_gene: TRBV29-1; d_gene: TRBD1; j_gene: TRBJ1-2; abundance: -
CDR3nt: TGTGCCAGTAGCTACCTGACAGGGAAAGATGGCTACACCTTC; CDR3aa: CASSYLTGKDGYTF; v_gene: TRBV19; d_gene: TRBD1; j_gene: TRBJ1-2; abundance: -
CDR3nt: TGTGCCAGCAGCAAGGGTGGTGGGTCAGCGGGGGCCTTCTACAATGAGCAGTTCTTC; CDR3aa: CASSKGGGSAGAFYNEQFF; v_gene: TRBV7-8; d_gene: TRBD2; j_gene: TRBJ2-1; abundance: -
CDR3nt: TGTGCCAGCAGTTTACGTCTGGTAGGGGTGATCCTTAATTCACCCCTCCACTTT; CDR3aa: CASSLRLVGVILNSPLHF; v_gene: TRBV27; d_gene: -; j_gene: TRBJ1-6; abundance: -
CDR3nt: TGTGCCAGCAGCACCTCCCCCAGGGATTACGAGCAGTACTTC; CDR3aa: CASSTSPRDYEQYF; v_gene: TRBV7-8; d_gene: -; j_gene: TRBJ2-7; abundance: -
CDR3nt: TGTGCCAGCAGCCTCGAGGGGGGGAATGAGCAGTTCTTC; CDR3aa: CASSLEGGNEQFF; v_gene: TRBV7-2; d_gene: -; j_gene: TRBJ2-1; abundance: -
CDR3nt: TGTGCCAGCAGCTTAAACGGGGGGGGTTCCTACAATGAGCAGTTCTTC; CDR3aa: CASSLNGGGSYNEQFF; v_gene: TRBV7-2; d_gene: TRBD2; j_gene: TRBJ2-1; abundance: once
CDR3nt: TGTGCCAGCAGTACAGGGGGAAGTGGCTATGGCTACACCTTC; CDR3aa: CASSTGGSGYGYTF; v_gene: TRBV2; d_gene: TRBD1; j_gene: TRBJ1-2; abundance: -
CDR3nt: TGTGCCAGCATGGCTAGCTTCACCGGGGAGCTGTTTTTT; CDR3aa: CASMASFTGELFF; v_gene: TRBV2; d_gene: -; j_gene: TRBJ2-2; abundance: few
CDR3nt: TGTGCCAGCAGTTCGATCAGCAGGGGTCTCTATGGCTACACCTTC; CDR3aa: CASSSISRGLYGYTF; v_gene: TRBV28; d_gene: -; j_gene: TRBJ1-2; abundance: -
CDR3nt: TGTGCCAGCAGCTTAGGGGTGCCGGGGGAAACCTACGAGCAGTACTTC; CDR3aa: CASSLGVPGETYEQYF; v_gene: TRBV5-4; d_gene: -; j_gene: TRBJ2-7; abundance: -
CDR3nt: TGTGCCAGCAGCGAGCGGGGGGATACTTACAATGAGCAGTTCTTC; CDR3aa: CASSERGDTYNEQFF; v_gene: TRBV9; d_gene: TRBD2; j_gene: TRBJ2-1; abundance: once
CDR3nt: TGTGCCAGCACCCCGGGACAGGGCACAGATACGCAGTATTTT; CDR3aa: CASTPGQGTDTQYF; v_gene: TRBV5-4; d_gene: TRBD1; j_gene: TRBJ2-3; abundance: -
CDR3nt: TGTGCCAGCAGTGACCCGGGACAGGGGGTCCACGAGCAGTACTTC; CDR3aa: CASSDPGQGVHEQYF; v_gene: TRBV6-4; d_gene: TRBD1; j_gene: TRBJ2-7; abundance: few
CDR3nt: TGTGCCATCAGGGACTATACCGGGACAGGGTCTAAAAATTACGAGCAGTACTTC; CDR3aa: CAIRDYTGTGSKNYEQYF; v_gene: TRBV10-3; d_gene: TRBD1; j_gene: TRBJ2-7; abundance: -
CDR3nt: TGTGCCATCCGACAGAAAGAGAGTCTCACAGATACGCAGTATTTT; CDR3aa: CAIRQKESLTDTQYF; v_gene: TRBV10-3; d_gene: -; j_gene: TRBJ2-3; abundance: few
CDR3nt: TGCGCCAGCAGCCAAGATGGCGGGACAGGGAACAAGCCCCAGCATTTT; CDR3aa: CASSQDGGTGNKPQHF; v_gene: TRBV4-1; d_gene: TRBD1; j_gene: TRBJ1-5; abundance: -
CDR3nt: TGTGCCAGCAGTTTAGGGACAGTGAGCAATCAGCCCCAGCATTTT; CDR3aa: CASSLGTVSNQPQHF; v_gene: TRBV28; d_gene: TRBD1; j_gene: TRBJ1-5; abundance: -
CDR3nt: TGTGCCAGCAGCTTAGATCGGGCTAGCGGGGGGGCTACAGATACGCAGTATTTT; CDR3aa: CASSLDRASGGATDTQYF; v_gene: TRBV7-8; d_gene: TRBD2; j_gene: TRBJ2-3; abundance: -
CDR3nt: TGTGCCAGCAGCTTGGAGCCATACTATGGCTACACCTTC; CDR3aa: CASSLEPYYGYTF; v_gene: TRBV5-6; d_gene: -; j_gene: TRBJ1-2; abundance: -
CDR3nt: TGTGCCAGCAGCGAGTACAGTAGCAATCAGCCCCAGCATTTT; CDR3aa: CASSEYSSNQPQHF; v_gene: TRBV7-9; d_gene: -; j_gene: TRBJ1-5; abundance: few
CDR3nt: TGTGCCAGTAGACCGGGACAGAAAAATGAAAAACTGTTTTTT; CDR3aa: CASRPGQKNEKLFF; v_gene: TRBV19; d_gene: TRBD1; j_gene: TRBJ1-4; abundance: -
CDR3nt: TGTGTCAGCAGTGATACAGGGGGCACTGGAAACACCATATATTTT; CDR3aa: CVSSDTGGTGNTIYF; v_gene: TRBV28; d_gene: TRBD1; j_gene: TRBJ1-3; abundance: -
CDR3nt: TGTGCCAGCAGTTACTCCCCGGACAGTTACTATGGCTACACCTTC; CDR3aa: CASSYSPDSYYGYTF; v_gene: TRBV6-5; d_gene: -; j_gene: TRBJ1-2; abundance: -
CDR3nt: TGTGCCAGCAGTAGATCCGTAGCGGGGCTTAGCACAGATACGCAGTATTTT; CDR3aa: CASSRSVAGLSTDTQYF; v_gene: TRBV27; d_gene: TRBD2; j_gene: TRBJ2-3; abundance: few
CDR3nt: TGCAGCGTTGAAGAAGCGATGAACACTGAAGCTTTCTTT; CDR3aa: CSVEEAMNTEAFF; v_gene: TRBV29-1; d_gene: -; j_gene: TRBJ1-1; abundance: -
CDR3nt: TGTGCCAGCAGCTTTACCGGGACAGCCAAGTACGAGCAGTACTTC; CDR3aa: CASSFTGTAKYEQYF; v_gene: TRBV7-8; d_gene: TRBD1; j_gene: TRBJ2-7; abundance: -
CDR3nt: TGTGCCAGCAGTGTCGGGTGGAATGGGCAGTTCTTC; CDR3aa: CASSVGWNGQFF; v_gene: TRBV25-1; d_gene: -; j_gene: TRBJ2-1; abundance: -
CDR3nt: TGTGCCAGCAGCCCCAGACAGGGGAACACTGAAGCTTTCTTT; CDR3aa: CASSPRQGNTEAFF; v_gene: TRBV5-8; d_gene: TRBD1; j_gene: TRBJ1-1; abundance: once
CDR3nt: TGTGCCAGCAGCTTTATTGAGGCGGGGCAGCCCCAGCATTTT; CDR3aa: CASSFIEAGQPQHF; v_gene: TRBV7-2; d_gene: -; j_gene: TRBJ1-5; abundance: -
CDR3nt: TGCGCCAGCAGCTTGGAAGCCACTGACAGGTCCATGAACACTGAAGCTTTCTTT; CDR3aa: CASSLEATDRSMNTEAFF; v_gene: TRBV5-1; d_gene: -; j_gene: TRBJ1-1; abundance: once
CDR3nt: TGTGCCATCAGTGAAACAGGTTCCCCCATGAACACTGAAGCTTTCTTT; CDR3aa: CAISETGSPMNTEAFF; v_gene: TRBV10-3; d_gene: -; j_gene: TRBJ1-1; abundance: -
CDR3nt: TGTGCCAGTAGTGGGGCTAGCGGGGGTAGCACAGATACGCAGTATTTT; CDR3aa: CASSGASGGSTDTQYF; v_gene: TRBV19; d_gene: TRBD2; j_gene: TRBJ2-3; abundance: -
CDR3nt: TGCGCCAGCAGCCATCGACAGGCGGTTAACTATGGCTACACCTTC; CDR3aa: CASSHRQAVNYGYTF; v_gene: TRBV4-3; d_gene: -; j_gene: TRBJ1-2; abundance: -
CDR3nt: TGTGCCAGCAGCGTAGAGAGCGGGGGATACAATGAGCAGTTCTTC; CDR3aa: CASSVESGGYNEQFF; v_gene: TRBV9; d_gene: TRBD2; j_gene: TRBJ2-1; abundance: -
CDR3nt: TGTGCCATCAGTGAAACCAGCACCGGGGAGCTGTTTTTT; CDR3aa: CAISETSTGELFF; v_gene: TRBV10-3; d_gene: -; j_gene: TRBJ2-2; abundance: -
CDR3nt: TGCAGCGTTAAGGAGGATACGCAGTATTTT; CDR3aa: CSVKEDTQYF; v_gene: TRBV29-1; d_gene: -; j_gene: TRBJ2-3; abundance: -
CDR3nt: TGTGCCACTTGGACAGGGAACACTGAAGCTTTCTTT; CDR3aa: CATWTGNTEAFF; v_gene: TRBV19; d_gene: TRBD1; j_gene: TRBJ1-1; abundance: -
CDR3nt: TGTGCCAGCTCACCACCGGGGGGGACTAGCAAAGAGACCCAGTACTTC; CDR3aa: CASSPPGGTSKETQYF; v_gene: TRBV18; d_gene: TRBD2; j_gene: TRBJ2-5; abundance: -
CDR3nt: TGTGCCAGCAGTACCGGGACCTACGAGCAGTACTTC; CDR3aa: CASSTGTYEQYF; v_gene: TRBV6-5; d_gene: -; j_gene: TRBJ2-7; abundance: -
CDR3nt: TGTGCCAGCAGGCTTGGACAGGGGCCCGGGGAGCTGTTTTTT; CDR3aa: CASRLGQGPGELFF; v_gene: TRBV7-3; d_gene: TRBD1; j_gene: TRBJ2-2; abundance: -
CDR3nt: TGCGCCAGCAGCTTGCCATCCAGTAGCACAGATACGCAGTATTTT; CDR3aa: CASSLPSSSTDTQYF; v_gene: TRBV5-1; d_gene: -; j_gene: TRBJ2-3; abundance: -
CDR3nt: TGTGCCAGCAGCTTGGGGGGTACAGATACGCAGTATTTT; CDR3aa: CASSLGGTDTQYF; v_gene: TRBV7-2; d_gene: -; j_gene: TRBJ2-3; abundance: -
CDR3nt: TGTGCCAGCAGCCCCGGGACATCTTATGGCTACACCTTC; CDR3aa: CASSPGTSYGYTF; v_gene: TRBV7-9; d_gene: -; j_gene: TRBJ1-2; abundance: -
CDR3nt: TGTGCCAGCAGTTTAGAGGTTGGCAGGGGGGCTTTCTTT; CDR3aa: CASSLEVGRGAFF; v_gene: TRBV27; d_gene: TRBD1; j_gene: TRBJ1-1; abundance: once
CDR3nt: TGTGCCAGCACCTCTTGGCCGGGGAACTATGGCTACACCTTC; CDR3aa: CASTSWPGNYGYTF; v_gene: TRBV6-5; d_gene: -; j_gene: TRBJ1-2; abundance: few
CDR3nt: TGTGCCAGCAGCTCCGGGACATCTTATGGCTACACCTTC; CDR3aa: CASSSGTSYGYTF; v_gene: TRBV7-9; d_gene: -; j_gene: TRBJ1-2; abundance: -
CDR3nt: TGTGCCAGCAGCTCTACTAGCGGGGTGGCAGATACGCAGTATTTT; CDR3aa: CASSSTSGVADTQYF; v_gene: TRBV7-3; d_gene: TRBD2; j_gene: TRBJ2-3; abundance: -
CDR3nt: TGCGCCAGCAGCCAAGATGCGGGGCCGCCCCTCTATGGCTACACCTTC; CDR3aa: CASSQDAGPPLYGYTF; v_gene: TRBV4-3; d_gene: -; j_gene: TRBJ1-2; abundance: -
CDR3nt: TGTGCCAGCAGCTTAGATGGACAGGGAGGTGGTTCGACTGAAGCTTTCTTT; CDR3aa: CASSLDGQGGGSTEAFF; v_gene: TRBV7-6; d_gene: TRBD1; j_gene: TRBJ1-1; abundance: -